This TCR beta chain was observed in a study of blood T cells in healthy people across ages. A second roughly 6 to 11 cycle PCR used barcoded and J-beta primers. Every sample gave at least 3 million paired-end reads containing CDR3. TCRdb itself ran the 5' RACE reads through MiXCR, one entry per CDR3 protein. The table shows more than 700,000 distinct CDR3 sequences, with more than 35% occurring only once. Trimming shortened V by 6 bases and J by 4 bases, and 16 bases separated the two germline ends. CDR3 length: 15 amino acids. Germline V gene data show CDR1 as MDHEN and CDR2 as SYDVKM. Study-level findings and limits: A strong correlation between TCR beta diversity and naive T cell percentage was seen.

In its sample, this clonotype was seen a few times. No antigen is known for it. Material: blood. This receptor was identified in a man older than 75 in good health. This sequence joins TRBV28 and TRBJ2-1, with a tentative D call TRBD1 (6 bases). The CDR3 sequence is CASSNRDTTYNEQFF. The CDR3 coding sequence is TGTGCCAGCAGCAACCGGGACACAACATACAATGAGCAGTTCTTC.